This TCR beta chain was recorded in a study of OX40 agonist ivuxolimab in advanced cancers. Study-wide context: Ivuxolimab was a fully human IgG2 agonistic monoclonal antibody targeting the costimulatory receptor OX40 (CD134). Intravenous ivuxolimab was administered to patients every 2 weeks at six dose levels: 0.01, 0.1, 0.3, 1.5, 3 and 10 mg/kg. Among the roughly 50 dose-escalation patients, about 20 had hepatocellular carcinoma, 15 or so melanoma, 9 renal cell carcinoma and 9 head and neck cancer. In the dose-escalation cohort, 82.7% of patients were male, and the mean age was roughly 60 years, with a range of about 23 to 85. Patients were allowed to have had prior anti-PD-1, anti-PD-L1 or anti-CTLA-4 therapy, and around 41% of the dose-escalation patients had previously received checkpoint inhibitors. Partial responses occurred in three dose-escalation patients, of whom one had hepatocellular carcinoma and two had cutaneous melanoma. The purpose of peripheral TCRbeta sequencing was to test whether ivuxolimab changed TCR sequence diversity and led to clonal T-cell expansion. The monotherapy dose-escalation portion (N of about 52 patients) of the phase I ivuxolimab trial is reported in the paper.

The trial excluded patients who had a history of autoimmune disease or who were on systemic immunosuppression. In every dose cohort, peripheral blood was drawn for TCR sequencing at baseline, cycle 4 day 1, and cycle 7 day 1. Samples came from an open-label, multicenter, first-in-human phase I dose-escalation trial of ivuxolimab. The trial enrolled adults with locally advanced or metastatic head and neck squamous cell, hepatocellular, melanoma or renal cell carcinoma. Before TCR sequencing, CD4+ T cells and CD8+ T cells from peripheral blood were sorted into separate populations. The CDR3 spans 14 residues, from the cysteine through the phenylalanine. Solely the CDR3 DNA is kept, with 42 bases framed from the first base. CDR1 is given as SEHNR and CDR2 as FQNEAQ, both from the germline V gene (reference sequence). V lost 8 bases and J lost 6 bases; the stretch between them is 17 bases long. Remarks on this clone: Its antigen is not yet known. Base qualities were left out, and no much larger clone turns up one base away.

To sequence the TCRbeta CDR3 region, genomic DNA was isolated from the sorted cells. TCRbeta CDR3 regions were sequenced using the immunoSEQ Assay. Drawn from immuneACCESS, this table holds only the in-frame rearrangements with V and J called that TCRdb kept. Clones are partly lost; checked studies trace under half to an unresolved V gene and leave the rest unexplained. The sample table contains under 110,000 clones; only one count was recorded for 75% to 95% of them. Of the sample, 0.48% is held by the ten largest clones. Overall study results and their limits: Low levels of normalized T-cell clonal expansion were also seen in some nonresponding patients. In partial responders in the 0.1-3.0 mg/kg groups, normalized peripheral clonal expansion was found to be among the lowest, especially among CD8+ T cells. The antigen specificity of the peripheral T cells that underwent clonal expansion was not determined. On average, CD8+ T cells showed more expanded clones than CD4+ T cells after ivuxolimab. At doses of 0.1 to 3.0 mg/kg, clonal expansion of both CD4+ and CD8+ blood T cells was observed from baseline to week 6.

This TCR derives from an adult with an advanced solid tumor such as melanoma, head and neck, liver or kidney cancer. The chain uses TRBV7-9 and TRBJ1-5; a weak D assignment points to TRBD1 (6 bases agree). Source: CD4+ or CD8+ T cells sorted from blood, taken in a trial of the OX40 agonist ivuxolimab. The nucleotide sequence is given as TGTGCCAGCGGAAACTTACAGGGTGGTCAGCCCCAGCATTTT. Its translation reads: CASGNLQGGQPQHF.